Shown below are 27 T cell receptor beta chains from a single sample sequenced in a study of T cell responses to AZD1222 COVID-19 vaccine. The assay was immunoSEQ multiplex PCR, and TCRdb's table has in-frame clones only and misses some. The sample lists approximately 160,000 clones, about nine tenths occurring once. Sequenced here: peripheral blood, sampled on day 0 of AZD1222 vaccination. All receptors come from an adult in good health.

The V gene is TRBV7-3, the J gene TRBJ1-1; no firm D call. Germline CDR1 SGHTA, CDR2 FQGTGA. CDR3 length: 17 amino acids. V dropped 1 base and J dropped 3 bases, with 18 bases sitting between them. The CDR3 DNA reads TGTGCCAGCAGCTTAAAGGATGACGGGCCGTTGGACACTGAAGCTTTCTTT. As protein: CASSLKDDGPLDTEAFF.

This clone appeared a few times. V gene TRBV6-5 combines with J gene TRBJ1-5, with D hard to call. Germline lookup yields CDR1 MNHEY and CDR2 SVGAGI. V lost 2 bases, J lost 0 bases, and 2 bases lay in between. The CDR3 is 13 residues long. CDR3 coding DNA: TGTGCCAGCAGTTACAATAGCAATCAGCCCCAGCATTTT. This encodes CASSYNSNQPQHF.

The genes are TRBV6-4 and TRBJ1-1; D may be TRBD1 (6 bases). The CDR3 covers 13 residues. Trimming removed 4 bases from V and 2 bases from J, with 8 bases in between. Germline-derived CDR1 and CDR2 are MRHNA and SNTAGT. CDR3 in amino acids: CASSVDSNTEAFF. CDR3 DNA sequence: TGTGCCAGCAGTGTGGACAGTAACACTGAAGCTTTCTTT.

The V and J genes are TRBV27 and TRBJ2-7, with D tentatively TRBD1 (6 bases). CDR3 length: 14 residues. Germline lookup yields CDR1 MNHEY and CDR2 SMNVEV (reference sequence). Trimming pared 4 bases from V and 5 bases from J, leaving 15 bases between. Here the CDR3 DNA reads TGTGCCAGCAGTTCCACCGTACAGGGCCACGAGCAGTACTTC. It is translated as CASSSTVQGHEQYF.

In regard to this clone: At one of its ends the junction is not consistent with the germline gene, which may arise from a read error. The genes are TRBV7-7 and TRBJ2-1; perhaps TRBD2 as D (5 bases). This CDR3 has 12 residues. Germline CDR1 is SSHAT and CDR2 is FNYEAQ (reference sequence). DNA for the CDR3: TGTGCTAGCAGCTCCCCGGGGAATGAGCAGTTCTTC. It codes for CASSSPGNEQFF.

This chain uses TRBV12-3 or TRBV12-4 with TRBJ2-7; D perhaps matches TRBD2 (6 bases). The CDR3 sequence is 13 residues long. V lost 5 bases, J lost 2 bases, and 10 bases lay in between. CDR3 nucleotide sequence: TGTGCCAGCAGTCCGGGGGTAACCTACGAGCAGTACTTC. Residues: CASSPGVTYEQYF.

The chain links TRBV19 to TRBJ2-5; a possible D gene is TRBD1 (6 bases). Germline assignment: CDR1 LNHDA and CDR2 SQIVND (reference sequence). The CDR3 sequence is 16 residues long. The ends were cut back, 5 bases at V and 2 bases at J, with 18 bases in the middle. This CDR3 is CASSRPGSRGQETQYF. The CDR3 DNA sequence: TGTGCCAGTAGTCGCCCTGGGTCGAGGGGGCAAGAGACCCAGTACTTC.

The chain links TRBV6-5 to TRBJ1-4; D gene uncertain. Deletions cut 6 bases from V and 0 bases from J, with 11 bases between. Looked up from germline, CDR1 is MNHEY and CDR2 is SVGAGI. This CDR3 has 15 residues. The DNA of the CDR3 is TGTGCCAGCAGATCCGGCAGGTCAACTAATGAAAAACTGTTTTTT. Its protein product is CASRSGRSTNEKLFF.

The gene calls are TRBV2 and TRBJ2-7; D uncertain. V gave up 6 bases and J gave up 3 bases, with 6 bases separating them. CDR3 size: 11 residues. CDR1 SNHLY and CDR2 FYNNEI come from the germline V gene. The CDR3 region is CASSASYEQYF. CDR3 sequence (DNA): TGTGCCAGCAGCGCAAGCTACGAGCAGTACTTC.

V usage is TRBV6-5 and J usage is TRBJ1-2; D is uncertain. This CDR3 has 12 amino acids. V was clipped by 6 bases and J by 2 bases, with 7 bases between them. The germline V gene encodes CDR1 MNHEY and CDR2 SVGAGI. CDR3 DNA sequence: TGTGCCAGCAGCCGGCAGAACTATGGCTACACCTTC. Translation: CASSRQNYGYTF.

V usage is TRBV30 and J usage is TRBJ1-1; 7 bases fit TRBD1. This CDR3 has 14 amino acids. CDR1 and CDR2 from the germline V gene are GTSNPN and SVGIG (reference sequence). Germline trimming cut 5 bases from V and 3 bases from J; bases unmatched to any gene: 9. The CDR3 DNA reads TGTGCCTGGGATAACAGGGGTGAAGACACTGAAGCTTTCTTT. It codes for CAWDNRGEDTEAFF. The complete variable domain, with remaining parts taken from reference TRBV30 and TRBJ1-1, reads SQTIHQWPATLVQPVGSPLSLECTVEGTSNPNLYWYRQAAGRGLQLLFYSVGIGQISSEVPQNLSASRPQDRQFILSSKKLLLSDSGFYLCAWDNRGEDTEAFFGQGTRLTVV.

The V call is TRBV7-9, the J call TRBJ2-7; 8 nucleotides align to TRBD2. The CDR3 covers 14 residues. The V gene end was trimmed by 5 bases and the J gene end by 0 bases; junction bases not matched to a gene: 3. The germline CDR1 and CDR2 sequences are SEHNR and FQNEAQ (reference sequence). CDR3 sequence: CASSRSGSSYEQYF. CDR3 nucleotide sequence: TGTGCCAGCAGCCGGAGCGGGAGCTCCTACGAGCAGTACTTC.

In nucleotides, the CDR3 is TGCGCCAGCAGCTGGGCGGGACAGGGCTCCTACAATGAGCAGTTCTTC. Protein: CASSWAGQGSYNEQFF. The V gene is TRBV5-1, the J gene TRBJ2-1, with 9 bases lining up with TRBD1. From germline, CDR1 is SGHRS and CDR2 YFSETQ. Trimming removed 3 bases from V and 0 bases from J; junction bases left unmatched: 4. CDR3 length: 16 residues.

V is TRBV29-1 and J is TRBJ2-3, with 7 bases lining up with TRBD1. V dropped 7 bases and J dropped 1; count of bases not matched to a gene: 8. This CDR3 is built from 14 residues. CDR1 is SQVTM, CDR2 ANQGSEA, per germline. This CDR3 reads CSAARDSGTDTQYF. CDR3 coding DNA: TGCAGCGCCGCAAGGGACAGTGGCACAGATACGCAGTATTTT.

This clone is a singleton in its sample. The rearrangement uses TRBV18 and TRBJ2-1; D is ambiguous. The CDR3 covers 15 residues. Looked up from germline, CDR1 is KGHSH and CDR2 is LQKENI. Trimming pared 5 bases from V and 1 base from J, leaving 12 bases between. The CDR3 DNA reads TGTGCCAGCTCAATTAGGGATGGGTCCTACAATGAGCAGTTCTTC. As protein: CASSIRDGSYNEQFF.

The rearrangement uses TRBV7-3 and TRBJ1-1; D unresolved. Germline V gives CDR1 SGHTA, CDR2 FQGTGA. Trimming took 1 base from V and 5 from J, leaving 20 bases between them. This CDR3 is 17 amino acids long. The DNA for the CDR3 is TGTGCCAGCAGCTTAAAGTTCATCGGGGTACAACCAACTGAAGCTTTCTTT. Its translation is CASSLKFIGVQPTEAFF.

The V call is TRBV7-2, the J call TRBJ2-1; 7 bases map to TRBD1. CDR1 SGHTA and CDR2 FQGNSA come from the germline V gene. The CDR3 totals 14 residues. The V segment lost 6 bases and the J segment 10 bases; nucleotides outside the gene matches: 12. CDR3 nucleotide sequence: TGTGCCAGCAGGACAGGGCCTTCAGGATGGGAGCAGTTCTTC. Amino acid sequence: CASRTGPSGWEQFF.

This clone occurred once. The V gene is TRBV2, the J gene TRBJ1-1, with D possibly TRBD1 on 6 matching bases. Germline V gene data show CDR1 as SNHLY and CDR2 as FYNNEI. The CDR3 sequence is 13 residues long. V was cut by 7 bases and J by 0 bases, with 9 bases left in between. The CDR3 here is CASIDRLNTEAFF. The CDR3 region has the DNA TGTGCCAGCATTGACAGGTTGAACACTGAAGCTTTCTTT.

Here the CDR3 reads CASSLRAFNSPLHF. CDR3 nucleotides: TGTGCCAGCAGCCTCCGGGCCTTTAATTCACCCCTCCACTTT. The genes are TRBV7-9 and TRBJ1-6; D unresolved. The CDR3 runs 14 residues. The germline V gene has CDR1 SEHNR and CDR2 FQNEAQ (reference sequence). V shed 5 bases and J shed 6 bases, with 11 bases lying between them.

This sequence joins TRBV5-8 and TRBJ1-6; D is unclear. From germline, CDR1 is SGHTS and CDR2 YDEGEE. V was clipped by 4 bases and J by 4 bases, with 15 bases between them. CDR3 length: 16 amino acids. CDR3 sequence reads: CASSPRAAQYNSPLHF. The CDR3 DNA sequence: TGTGCCAGCAGCCCCCGGGCGGCCCAGTATAATTCACCCCTCCACTTT.

This clone has just one count. V is TRBV6-2 or TRBV6-3 and J is TRBJ2-5, with D possibly matching TRBD2 (6 bases). Germline CDR1 and CDR2: MNHEY and SVGEGT. V dropped 2 bases and J dropped 2 bases, with 9 bases sitting between them. CDR3 size: 14 residues. The CDR3 is CASSYIGTQETQYF. CDR3 nucleotide sequence: TGTGCCAGCAGTTACATCGGGACTCAAGAGACCCAGTACTTC.

The chain employs TRBV25-1 and TRBJ1-1; D is uncertain. CDR1 is MGHDK, CDR2 SYGVNS, per germline. Trimming stripped 6 bases from V and 1 base from J, with 12 bases between. The CDR3 spans 14 residues. DNA of the CDR3: TGTGCCAGCAGCCCCCCTGCGTCGAACACTGAAGCTTTCTTT. Translated, it gives CASSPPASNTEAFF.

Here the CDR3 DNA reads TGTGCCTGGAATATGGGGCTAGCGGGGATCCAAGAGACCCAGTACTTC. Its translation is CAWNMGLAGIQETQYF. V gene TRBV30 combines with J gene TRBJ2-5, with TRBD2 identical over 9 bases. The V gene end was trimmed by 4 bases and the J gene end by 1 base; junction bases not matched to a gene: 10. Germline CDR1 is GTSNPN and CDR2 is SVGIG (reference sequence). CDR3 length equals 16 residues. The full variable domain, in which reference TRBV30 and TRBJ2-5 provide the parts outside the CDR3, is SQTIHQWPATLVQPVGSPLSLECTVEGTSNPNLYWYRQAAGRGLQLLFYSVGIGQISSEVPQNLSASRPQDRQFILSSKKLLLSDSGFYLCAWNMGLAGIQETQYFGPGTRLLVL.

This chain joins TRBV7-3 and TRBJ2-2, with 9 bases matching TRBD1. Germline-derived CDR1 and CDR2 are SGHTA and FQGTGA. Trimming cost V 6 bases and J 14 bases; bases outside gene matches: 7. There are 12 residues in the CDR3. The CDR3 region has the DNA TGTGCCAGCAGAGATGGGACAGGGAACCTGTTTTTT. This translates into CASRDGTGNLFF.

In its sample, this clone was seen once. V and J are TRBV6-6 and TRBJ1-1; no clear D. This CDR3 has 11 amino acids. Germline V lookup: CDR1 MNHNY, CDR2 SVGAGI (reference sequence). The V and J ends lost 5 bases and 2 bases respectively, with 3 bases between them. For the CDR3, the DNA is TGTGCCAGCAGTCGTAACACTGAAGCTTTCTTT. This codes for CASSRNTEAFF.

The chain joins TRBV7-3 to TRBJ2-2; 11 bases are a match to TRBD2. V trimming: 5 bases; J trimming: 6 bases; junction bases outside the gene matches: 5. The CDR3 is 15 amino acids. Germline CDR1 and CDR2: SGHTA and FQGTGA. This chain's CDR3 is CASSGLAGRSGELFF. The CDR3 DNA follows: TGTGCCAGCAGCGGACTAGCGGGCCGCTCCGGGGAGCTGTTTTTT.

This chain connects TRBV30 to TRBJ1-2; D not resolved. The CDR3 spans 15 residues. Germline values: CDR1 GTSNPN, CDR2 SVGIG (reference sequence). Trimming left V 5 bases short and J 4 bases short, with 20 bases between. CDR3 sequence (DNA): TGTGCCTGGGAGAGAACACGCTTGACCTCCTATGGCTACACCTTC. Encoded protein: CAWERTRLTSYGYTF.